Presented here are 18 T cell receptor beta chains from one specimen sequenced in a study of blood T cell repertoires in COVID-19. TCRdb's table, derived via immunoSEQ multiplex PCR, lists solely in-frame clones and lacks some. The sample lists 370,000 or so clones, around 84% occurring once. The source material was peripheral blood. The source of these receptors is a human donor with acute or convalescent COVID-19. The donor label of this sample is uncertain.

The rearrangement joins TRBV27 to TRBJ2-7; 8 nucleotides align to TRBD2. Per germline, CDR1 MNHEY and CDR2 SMNVEV (reference sequence). The V gene end was trimmed by 5 bases and the J gene end by 6 bases; junction bases not matched to a gene: 9. The CDR3 extends over 14 amino acids. This CDR3 is CASSPGALAGEQYF. For the CDR3, the DNA is TGTGCCAGCAGTCCAGGGGCCCTAGCGGGCGAGCAGTACTTC.

This chain uses TRBV2 with TRBJ1-2; 8 bases agree with TRBD1. The CDR3 contains 16 residues. Germline trimming cut 0 bases from V and 6 bases from J; bases unmatched to any gene: 9. CDR1 SNHLY and CDR2 FYNNEI come from the germline V gene. CDR3 region: CASSEALRGTGNGYTF. In nucleotides, the CDR3 is TGTGCCAGCAGTGAAGCGCTTCGAGGGACAGGCAATGGCTACACCTTC.

This clone appeared a few times. The rearrangement uses TRBV2 and TRBJ1-1; the D gene is possibly TRBD1 (6 bases). With 2 bases removed from V and 1 base from J, the gap between germline ends came to 11 bases. The CDR3 is made up of 15 amino acids. The germline gives CDR1 SNHLY, CDR2 FYNNEI. Here the CDR3 reads CASSEPRGRNTEAFF. Here the CDR3 DNA reads TGTGCCAGCAGTGAACCCAGGGGACGGAACACTGAAGCTTTCTTT.

This CDR3 reads CASSPGGMNTEAFF. CDR3 DNA sequence: TGCGCCAGCAGCCCAGGGGGAATGAACACTGAAGCTTTCTTT. V is TRBV5-1 and J is TRBJ1-1; 7 bases map to TRBD1. CDR1 SGHRS and CDR2 YFSETQ come from the germline V gene. This CDR3 has 14 amino acids. The J segment lost 0 bases and the V segment lost 4 bases, leaving 3 bases of the junction unmatched. Full variable domain (outside the CDR3, taken from reference TRBV5-1 and TRBJ1-1): KAGVTQTPRYLIKTRGQQVTLSCSPISGHRSVSWYQQTPGQGLQFLFEYFSETQRNKGNFPGRFSGRQFSNSRSEMNVSTLELGDSALYLCASSPGGMNTEAFFGQGTRLTVV.

This chain links TRBV2 with TRBJ2-7; 7 bases are a match to TRBD1. V gave up 6 bases and J gave up 2 bases; unmatched junction bases: 7. The germline V gene has CDR1 SNHLY and CDR2 FYNNEI. This CDR3 region has 14 residues. The CDR3 region is CASRTGLGPYEQYF. CDR3 nucleotide sequence: TGTGCCAGCAGGACAGGGTTGGGCCCCTACGAGCAGTACTTC.

The chain joins TRBV5-1 to TRBJ2-1; possible D gene TRBD1, 6 bases. The ends were cut back, 5 bases at V and 8 bases at J, with 11 bases in the middle. This CDR3 comprises 12 residues. Looked up from germline, CDR1 is SGHRS and CDR2 is YFSETQ. CDR3 nucleotide sequence: TGCGCCAGCAGAGATACAGGGCATGAGCAGTTCTTC. Protein: CASRDTGHEQFF.

This clone was seen only once. The J gene is TRBJ2-5, the V gene TRBV6-5; 7 bases are a match to TRBD2. Germline trimming cut 6 bases from V and 2 bases from J; bases unmatched to any gene: 6. Germline V gives CDR1 MNHEY, CDR2 SVGAGI. The CDR3 is 14 amino acids. CDR3 protein: CASRGLAAQETQYF. As DNA, the CDR3 is TGTGCCAGCAGGGGGCTAGCGGCGCAAGAGACCCAGTACTTC.

This clone was seen only once. The chain has TRBV5-6 and TRBJ2-3, with 10 nucleotides matching TRBD2. Trimming removed 3 bases from V and 4 bases from J; junction bases left unmatched: 5. The germline gives CDR1 SGHDT, CDR2 YYEEEE. The CDR3 is 15 residues long. CDR3 in DNA: TGTGCCAGCAGCTCGACTAGCGGGTCCCCAGATACGCAGTATTTT. Translation gives CASSSTSGSPDTQYF.

J is TRBJ2-5 and V is TRBV2, with TRBD2 as a possible D gene (5 bases). Trimming removed 2 bases at V and 0 bases at J, with 10 bases between. The CDR3 is 15 amino acids. CDR1 is SNHLY and CDR2 is FYNNEI in the germline V gene. The CDR3 region is CASSELLANQETQYF. CDR3 sequence (DNA): TGTGCCAGCAGTGAATTGCTAGCTAACCAAGAGACCCAGTACTTC.

J is TRBJ1-1 and V is TRBV6-5, with a possible D match to TRBD1 (6 bases). The CDR3 has 15 amino acids. V dropped 2 bases and J dropped 3 bases, with 13 bases sitting between them. CDR1 and CDR2 (germline): MNHEY, SVGAGI. CDR3 in DNA: TGTGCCAGCAGTTACGCCAGAGGGGGTGACACTGAAGCTTTCTTT. As protein: CASSYARGGDTEAFF.

The genes are TRBV6-5 and TRBJ1-5; weak D call: TRBD1 (6 bases). Trimming left V 5 bases short and J 5 bases short, with 10 bases between. The CDR3 has 13 residues. In germline, CDR1 is MNHEY, CDR2 SVGAGI. The CDR3 loop reads CASSLKGDQPQHF. DNA of the CDR3: TGTGCCAGCAGTCTCAAGGGGGATCAGCCCCAGCATTTT.

A single count supports this clone. This sequence joins TRBV29-1 and TRBJ1-2, with 7 bases matching TRBD1. Trimming removed 4 bases from V and 4 bases from J; junction bases left unmatched: 9. Germline V gives CDR1 SQVTM, CDR2 ANQGSEA. CDR3 length: 14 amino acids. CDR3 residues: CSVVGGQSSYGYTF. The CDR3 DNA is TGCAGCGTTGTGGGGGGACAGTCGAGCTATGGCTACACCTTC.

The gene calls are TRBV18 and TRBJ2-3, with TRBD1 matching 9 bases. Germline V CDR1 and CDR2: KGHSH, LQKENI. The CDR3 sequence is 15 residues long. Trimming took 4 bases from V and 1 from J; bases not matched to a gene: 3. The DNA for the CDR3 is TGTGCCAGCTCACTGGGACAGGGTGGCACAGATACGCAGTATTTT. It encodes CASSLGQGGTDTQYF.

The chain links TRBV7-8 to TRBJ1-1; possibly TRBD1 for D (6 bases). Germline V gene sequence: CDR1 SGHVS, CDR2 FQNEAQ. The CDR3 is 15 amino acids. The V and J ends lost 4 bases and 2 bases respectively, with 14 bases between them. The DNA of the CDR3 is TGTGCCAGCAGCTGGGGTCAGGGGACAAACACTGAAGCTTTCTTT. This sequence encodes CASSWGQGTNTEAFF.

The CDR3 region has the DNA TGTGCCAGCAGCTCAAGCGGGAGGGCCACGGAGCAGTACTTC. Translated: CASSSSGRATEQYF. V gene TRBV11-2 combines with J gene TRBJ2-7, with TRBD2 matching 10 bases. V lost 4 bases to trimming and J lost 7 bases; unmatched junction nucleotides: 7. The CDR3 extends over 14 amino acids. Germline-derived CDR1 and CDR2 are SGHAT and FQNNGV.

The chain carries TRBV5-5 and TRBJ1-1; 8 bases agree with TRBD1. V gave up 3 bases and J gave up 0 bases; unmatched junction bases: 4. Germline lookup yields CDR1 SGHKS and CDR2 YYEKEE (reference sequence). The CDR3 has 15 amino acids. CDR3 protein: CASSSGQGLNTEAFF. For the CDR3, the DNA is TGTGCCAGCAGCTCAGGACAGGGATTGAACACTGAAGCTTTCTTT.

This clone was seen once. The J gene is TRBJ2-7, the V gene TRBV27; the match to TRBD2 covers 9 bases. From germline, CDR1 is MNHEY and CDR2 SMNVEV (reference sequence). There are 17 residues in the CDR3. The V and J ends lost 3 bases and 0 bases, in that order; junction bases with no gene match: 9. The CDR3 region has the DNA TGTGCCAGCAGTTTGGGTAGCGGGAGCTTCTCCTCCTACGAGCAGTACTTC. Its translation is CASSLGSGSFSSYEQYF.

The CDR3 region has the DNA TGTGCCAGCAGCCCAACCCCGGGGGGCCACAATGAGCAGTTCTTC. Amino acid sequence: CASSPTPGGHNEQFF. The V gene is TRBV5-4, the J gene TRBJ2-1, with a possible D match to TRBD2 (7 bases). CDR3 size: 15 residues. Germline V lookup: CDR1 SGHNT, CDR2 YYREEE (reference sequence). V was pared by 4 bases and J by 5 bases, with 16 bases between.